One T cell receptor beta chain is described in this entry. What it binds is not known. These data originate in a study of CD8+CD57+ T cells in acquired aplastic anemia. On the study more broadly: Sorted CD4+ plus CD8+ cells gave DNA averaging about 3.2 ug. Findings of the study overall: For CD8+ Simpson's diversity, patients and controls showed no significant difference. Patients and controls turned out to have twenty-nine CD8+ CDR3 sequences in common.

Genomic DNA, the template, was used for profiling of the TCR beta VDJ and CDR3. Via MiXCR, TCRdb re-called the reads, giving one row per CDR3 protein. The sample comprises some 180,000 distinct CDR3 sequences, less than 55% of which are singletons, and approximately 2.9% rests with the top ten. The source material was sorted CD4+, CD8+, or CD8+CD57+ T cells (not recorded which) from PBMCs. This receptor was identified in a human donor in good health.

The chain's CDR3 is CASSPTGDTYEQYF. CDR3 DNA: TGTGCCAGCAGCCCAACAGGGGATACCTACGAGCAGTACTTC. V and J are TRBV7-2 and TRBJ2-7; TRBD1 matches 7 bases. The CDR3 is made up of 14 amino acids. V was clipped by 5 bases and J by 2 bases; unmatched bases: 6. Germline V gene sequence: CDR1 SGHTA, CDR2 FQGNSA.